The 8 T cell receptor beta chains below come from one sample, sequenced in a study of shared clonotypes between healthy human individuals. Naive CD8 cells, CD45RO-negative and positively selected for CCR7, excluded terminally differentiated effector memory CD45RA+ cells. TCRdb keeps only in-frame clones here, not all; method: immunoSEQ multiplex PCR. Counted here are a few hundred thousand clones, 95% occurring once; the ten biggest clones make up around 0.097%. Sequences were obtained from naive CD8+ T cells sorted from blood. The receptor set was obtained from a woman aged 30 to 39 in good health.

The V gene is TRBV9, the J gene TRBJ2-1; tentatively, D is TRBD1 (6 bases). V was trimmed by 3 bases and J by 7 bases, leaving 11 bases between them. This CDR3 region has 13 residues. Germline values: CDR1 SGDLS, CDR2 YYNGEE. The CDR3 sequence: CASSEEQGNEQFF. CDR3 DNA: TGTGCCAGCAGCGAAGAACAGGGTAATGAGCAGTTCTTC.

The chain joins TRBV6-5 to TRBJ2-7; maybe TRBD2 (6 bases). With 0 bases removed from V and 5 bases from J, the gap between germline ends came to 11 bases. The CDR3 covers 14 residues. CDR1 is MNHEY and CDR2 is SVGAGI in the germline V gene. The CDR3 sequence: CASSYSPGANEQYF. In nucleotides, the CDR3 is TGTGCCAGCAGTTACTCCCCGGGAGCTAACGAGCAGTACTTC.

This clone was detected once. The rearrangement joins TRBV5-8 to TRBJ1-5; the match to TRBD1 covers 9 bases. V lost 4 bases, J lost 7 bases, and 6 bases stayed unmatched. This CDR3 is built from 14 residues. The germline CDR1 and CDR2 sequences are SGHTS and YDEGEE. The CDR3, as DNA: TGTGCCAGCAGCCAGGACAGGGGACAACAGCCCCAGCATTTT. Encoded protein: CASSQDRGQQPQHF.

The rearrangement joins TRBV9 to TRBJ1-3, with D uncertain. Trimming stripped 4 bases from V and 3 bases from J, with 11 bases between. Germline V gene lookup returns CDR1 SGDLS and CDR2 YYNGEE. The CDR3 runs to 14 residues. The CDR3: CASSPLRSGNTIYF. The CDR3 region has the DNA TGTGCCAGCAGCCCCCTCAGGAGTGGAAACACCATATATTTT.

J is TRBJ2-7 and V is TRBV13; D possibly corresponds to TRBD1 (6 bases). V lost 2 bases and J 2 bases, leaving 10 bases between the germline ends. Germline V gives CDR1 PRHDT, CDR2 FYEKMQ (reference sequence). The CDR3 has 14 residues. The CDR3 DNA reads TGTGCCAGCAGCTTACAGGGGCGGACCTACGAGCAGTACTTC. Translated: CASSLQGRTYEQYF.

The chain carries TRBV9 and TRBJ2-5; possible D gene TRBD1, 6 bases. Germline-derived CDR1 and CDR2 are SGDLS and YYNGEE. Trimming shortened V by 3 bases and J by 4 bases, and 16 bases separated the two germline ends. There are 15 residues in the CDR3. CDR3 in amino acids: CASSATGTRGETQYF. As DNA, the CDR3 is TGTGCCAGCAGCGCTACCGGGACAAGGGGAGAGACCCAGTACTTC.

The rearrangement joins TRBV29-1 to TRBJ2-1; TRBD1 agrees at 8 bases. CDR1 and CDR2 from the germline V gene are SQVTM and ANQGSEA. J lost 3 bases, V lost 6 bases, and 7 bases had no gene match. This CDR3 contains 14 residues. DNA of the CDR3: TGCAGCGTGACCGGGACAGGAGACTACAATGAGCAGTTCTTC. It specifies CSVTGTGDYNEQFF.

The J gene is TRBJ1-1, the V gene TRBV7-9; D is undetermined. The ends were cut back, 8 bases at V and 1 base at J, with 11 bases in the middle. From germline, CDR1 is SEHNR and CDR2 FQNEAQ (reference sequence). CDR3 length: 13 amino acids. The CDR3 nucleotides read TGTGCCAGCGGCCCGACGGAGAACACTGAAGCTTTCTTT. It is translated as CASGPTENTEAFF.